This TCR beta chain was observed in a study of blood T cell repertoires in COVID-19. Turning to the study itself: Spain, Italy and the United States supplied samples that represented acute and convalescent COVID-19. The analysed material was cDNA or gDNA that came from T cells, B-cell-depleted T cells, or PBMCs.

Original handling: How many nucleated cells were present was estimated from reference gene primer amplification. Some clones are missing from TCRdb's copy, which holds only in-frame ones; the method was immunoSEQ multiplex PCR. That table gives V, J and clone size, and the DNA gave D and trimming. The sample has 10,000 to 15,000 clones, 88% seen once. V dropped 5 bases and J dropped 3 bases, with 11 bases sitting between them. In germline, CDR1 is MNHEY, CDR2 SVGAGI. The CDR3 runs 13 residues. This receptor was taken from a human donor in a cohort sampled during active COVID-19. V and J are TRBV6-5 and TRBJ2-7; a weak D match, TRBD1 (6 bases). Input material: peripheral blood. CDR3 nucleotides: TGTGCCAGCAGTCGTCAGGGGAACTACGAGCAGTACTTC. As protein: CASSRQGNYEQYF.